The 20 T cell receptor beta chains below all came from one sample that was sequenced in a study of T cells in Graves' hyperthyroidism and ophthalmopathy. The CDR3 regions of TCR beta were amplified from RNA transcripts. The primer set for the first-round RT-PCR of the TCR CDR3 was HTBI. MiXCR was run by TCRdb on the multiplex PCR reads, yielding one entry per CDR3 protein. Here the sample spans hundreds of thousands of distinct CDR3 sequences, approximately 15% being singletons. The sequenced sample was blood. These receptors all come from a woman between 18 and 29 years old with Graves' hyperthyroidism.

This clonotype has a count of ten or more. V is TRBV20-1 and J is TRBJ1-2; TRBD1 might be the D (6 bases). Trimming shortened V by 6 bases and J by 5 bases, and 16 bases separated the two germline ends. The germline CDR1 and CDR2 sequences are DFQATT and SNEGSKA (reference sequence). The CDR3 spans 13 residues. The CDR3, as DNA: TGCAGTGCAGAAGGACAGCCGGGGTATGGCTACACCTTC. It encodes CSAEGQPGYGYTF.

This clonotype was counted many times. The V gene is TRBV27, the J gene TRBJ2-7, with TRBD1 matching 10 bases. This CDR3 has 15 amino acids. The V gene's germline CDR1 is MNHEY and CDR2 SMNVEV (reference sequence). J gave up 3 bases and V 4 bases, and 6 bases lay outside the gene matches. CDR3 nucleotide sequence: TGTGCCAGCAGTTCCCTGGGACAGGGGAGCTACGAGCAGTACTTC. As protein: CASSSLGQGSYEQYF.

This clonotype was observed a handful of times. One end of the junction varies from germline; a read error may be responsible. The chain combines TRBV15 with TRBJ2-7, with D perhaps matching TRBD2 (6 bases). CDR3 length equals 15 residues. Germline CDR1 is LNHNV and CDR2 is YYDKDF (reference sequence). CDR3 coding DNA: TGTGCAACCAGCAGAGATAGCGGCCACTCCTACGAGCAGTACTTC. Translating gives CATSRDSGHSYEQYF.

Only a few counts were recorded for this clonotype. This chain connects TRBV24-1 to TRBJ1-4, with 9 bases lining up with TRBD1. The CDR3 contains 15 residues. Germline V gene sequence: CDR1 KGHDR, CDR2 SFDVKD. With 4 bases clipped from V and 2 bases from J, the junction kept 1 base outside the gene matches. CDR3 DNA sequence: TGTGCCACCAGTGAAGGACAGGGGACTAATGAAAAACTGTTTTTT. Its protein product is CATSEGQGTNEKLFF.

Details on this clonotype: A read error is possible here, since a much larger clone lies one base away. The chain has TRBV5-4 and TRBJ2-3; 9 bases are a match to TRBD2. The CDR3 totals 16 residues. CDR1 and CDR2 from the germline V gene are SGHNT and YYREEE (reference sequence). This chain's CDR3 is CASSQRQRGEGDTRYF. The CDR3 DNA sequence: TGTGCCAGCAGCCAGAGACAGCGGGGGGAAGGGGATACGCGGTATTTT.

Note on this clonotype: A much more abundant neighbour one base away suggests this may be a read error. The chain carries TRBV10-1 and TRBJ2-7; no firm D call. Germline values: CDR1 WNHNN, CDR2 SYGVQD (reference sequence). V dropped 0 bases and J dropped 2 bases, with 8 bases sitting between them. The CDR3 totals 14 residues. DNA for the CDR3: TGCGCCAGCAGTGAGTCGACCGAGGCCTACGAGCAGTACTTC. Its translation is CASSESTEAYEQYF.

This clonotype was observed at least ten times. The chain combines TRBV11-2 with TRBJ2-5; 10 positions agree with TRBD1. Germline V gives CDR1 SGHAT, CDR2 FQNNGV. After removal of 2 bases from V and 5 bases from J, the junction contained 5 bases not matched to a gene. The CDR3 is 15 amino acids. The chain's CDR3 is CASSLTGTGEETQYF. CDR3 sequence (DNA): TGTGCCAGCAGCTTAACCGGGACAGGGGAGGAGACCCAGTACTTC.

This clonotype was picked up many times. The gene calls are TRBV12-3 or TRBV12-4 and TRBJ1-6, with TRBD1 as a possible D gene (6 bases). Deletions cut 2 bases from V and 9 bases from J, with 11 bases between. This CDR3 is built from 14 residues. CDR3 residues: CASSLTGRASPLHF. The CDR3, as DNA: TGTGCCAGCAGTTTAACAGGGAGAGCTTCACCCCTCCACTTT.

This rearrangement joins TRBV28 to TRBJ2-7; 8 positions agree with TRBD1. V dropped 5 bases and J dropped 3; count of bases not matched to a gene: 9. The CDR3 runs 15 residues. Germline V gives CDR1 MDHEN, CDR2 SYDVKM. The CDR3 loop is CASSPPDRANYEQYF. CDR3 bases: TGTGCCAGCAGTCCACCGGACAGGGCAAACTACGAGCAGTACTTC.

The genes are TRBV6-2 or TRBV6-3 and TRBJ1-1; unclear D gene. Looked up from germline, CDR1 is MNHEY and CDR2 is SVGEGT. The CDR3 is 15 amino acids. Trimming took off 10 bases at V and 2 bases at J, with 20 bases between the two ends. Here the CDR3 reads CAISPLSGLNTEAFF. The CDR3 DNA reads TGTGCCATCAGCCCTCTGAGCGGACTTAACACTGAAGCTTTCTTT.

This clonotype came up once. The chain links TRBV5-6 to TRBJ1-5; 8 bases map to TRBD1. Germline V gives CDR1 SGHDT, CDR2 YYEEEE. This CDR3 comprises 14 residues. V dropped 2 bases and J dropped 6; count of bases not matched to a gene: 4. The CDR3 coding sequence is TGTGCCAGCAGCTTTCAGGGGGCAGGTCAGCCCCAGCATTTT. Its protein product is CASSFQGAGQPQHF.

Note on this clonotype: Since a much larger clone is just one base distant, this may be a read error. The genes are TRBV7-9 and TRBJ2-7; possible D gene TRBD1, 5 bases. Germline values: CDR1 SEHNR, CDR2 FQNEAQ (reference sequence). The CDR3 is made up of 14 amino acids. Written as DNA, the CDR3 is TGTGTCAGCAGCTTCTTTCAGGGTCCATACGAGCAGTACTTC. It is translated as CVSSFFQGPYEQYF.

The sample holds a few counts of this clonotype. The rearrangement uses TRBV12-3 or TRBV12-4 and TRBJ2-5; the D is unclear. CDR3 length: 15 residues. Deletions cut 7 bases from V and 2 bases from J, with 17 bases between. The CDR3 coding sequence is TGTGCCAGCAAGCTCGGGTACTATTTGCAAGAGACCCAGTACTTC. Amino acids: CASKLGYYLQETQYF.

This clonotype was seen only a few times. The chain is built from TRBV6-1 and TRBJ2-1; 8 bases are shared with TRBD2. J was trimmed by 0 bases and V by 5 bases; bases with no gene match: 15. The germline V gene has CDR1 MNHNS and CDR2 SASEGT. The CDR3 covers 19 residues. CDR3 bases: TGTGCCAGCAGTTACCGCCGCGAACAAAGCGGGAGCTCCTACAATGAGCAGTTCTTC. This encodes CASSYRREQSGSSYNEQFF.

This clonotype was recorded many times. The CDR3 DNA reads as TGTGCCAGCAGTCCGGAGACTAGCGGGGGGGGCAATGAGCAGTTCTTC. This sequence encodes CASSPETSGGGNEQFF. The gene calls are TRBV28 and TRBJ2-1; TRBD2 matches at 14 bases. The ends lost 5 bases at V and 6 bases at J; junction bases unmatched: 6. Germline-derived CDR1 and CDR2 are MDHEN and SYDVKM. The CDR3 contains 16 residues.

In this sample, this clonotype turned up a few times. The V call is TRBV14, the J call TRBJ2-4; D possibly corresponds to TRBD1 (5 bases). Trimming left V 4 bases short and J 4 bases short, with 11 bases between. The CDR3 has 14 amino acids. Germline CDR1 reads SGHDN; CDR2 reads FVKESK. This chain's CDR3 is CASSRGRTKNIQYF. The CDR3 DNA is TGTGCCAGCAGCCGGGGCAGAACAAAAAACATTCAGTACTTC.

In this sample, this clonotype turned up many times. J is TRBJ2-6 and V is TRBV12-3 or TRBV12-4; D ambiguous. The CDR3 extends over 14 amino acids. V was pared by 7 bases and J by 2 bases, with 9 bases between. The CDR3 region has the DNA TGTGCCAGCAAAGGTCCTACTGGGGCCAACGTCCTGACTTTC. This sequence encodes CASKGPTGANVLTF.

The V gene is TRBV6-9, the J gene TRBJ2-5; 10 bases fit TRBD2. There are 16 residues in the CDR3. Germline V gene sequence: CDR1 MNHGY, CDR2 SVAAGI. J lost 3 bases, V lost 0 bases, and 4 bases had no gene match. The CDR3 here is CASSYSLAGIKETQYF. The CDR3 nucleotides are TGTGCCAGCAGTTATTCACTAGCGGGGATTAAAGAGACCCAGTACTTC.

The chain employs TRBV20-1 and TRBJ2-7; TRBD2 agrees at 10 bases. This CDR3 has 16 amino acids. Germline V gives CDR1 DFQATT, CDR2 SNEGSKA (reference sequence). J lost 0 bases, V lost 5 bases, and 10 bases had no gene match. CDR3 loop: CSAFLAGAPSSYEQYF. The CDR3 nucleotides are TGCAGTGCTTTCCTAGCGGGGGCCCCAAGCTCCTACGAGCAGTACTTC.

This clonotype was counted ten times or more. The gene calls are TRBV3-1 and TRBJ2-3, with 7 positions matching TRBD2. The germline gives CDR1 LGHDT, CDR2 YNNKEL (reference sequence). The V and J ends lost 0 bases and 2 bases, in that order; junction bases with no gene match: 11. CDR3 length equals 18 residues. The CDR3 DNA reads TGTGCCAGCAGCCAAGAGTGGGAGCGGGAAGGGGTCACAGATACGCAGTATTTT. Protein sequence: CASSQEWEREGVTDTQYF.